These 5 T cell receptor beta chains were sequenced from one sample in a study of blood T cell repertoires in COVID-19. Only in-frame clones appear in the TCRdb table, and some are missing; sequencing was by immunoSEQ multiplex PCR. The repertoire consists of 90,000 to 110,000 clones, with less than 85% occurring once and the leading ten covering 15% to 20%. Sequenced: peripheral blood. The receptor source for this set is a woman aged 60 to 75 with acute or convalescent COVID-19.

V is TRBV24-1 and J is TRBJ2-3; 11 bases fit TRBD2. The CDR3 length is 16 residues. Looked up from germline, CDR1 is KGHDR and CDR2 is SFDVKD. J gave up 7 bases and V 5 bases, and 10 bases lay outside the gene matches. CDR3 amino acids: CATSGTGTSGFNTQYF. The CDR3 nucleotides are TGTGCCACCAGTGGGACAGGGACTAGCGGTTTCAATACGCAGTATTTT.

The chain links TRBV28 to TRBJ2-3, with D tentatively TRBD2 (5 bases). This CDR3 is built from 15 residues. The V and J ends lost 3 bases and 4 bases respectively, with 14 bases between them. CDR1 is MDHEN, CDR2 SYDVKM, per germline. CDR3 sequence reads: CASSLLGVSADTQYF. The DNA of the CDR3 is TGTGCCAGCAGTTTGTTGGGTGTTAGCGCAGATACGCAGTATTTT.

The V gene is TRBV20-1, the J gene TRBJ2-2; D is perhaps TRBD2 (5 bases). V was pared by 3 bases and J by 4 bases, with 9 bases between. This CDR3 has 13 residues. Germline CDR1 and CDR2: DFQATT and SNEGSKA (reference sequence). The CDR3, as DNA: TGCAGTGCTAGTTCGGGGAGCACCGGGGAGCTGTTTTTT. Its translation is CSASSGSTGELFF.

Points on this clone: A junction end diverges from the germline sequence, so it may reflect a read error. The rearrangement uses TRBV5-6 and TRBJ1-2; D ambiguous. The CDR3 spans 14 residues. Germline CDR1 reads SGHDT; CDR2 reads YYEEEE. The DNA for the CDR3 is TGTGCCAGCAGCCGCCTCACTGGTAACGATGGCTACACCTTC. It translates to CASSRLTGNDGYTF.

V and J are TRBV15 and TRBJ2-3; D is possibly TRBD2 (6 bases). The CDR3 has 13 residues. Germline V gene sequence: CDR1 LNHNV, CDR2 YYDKDF (reference sequence). V lost 5 bases and J lost 7, with 13 bases in between. The CDR3 DNA reads TGTGCCACCAGCTCCTATCGGGGGAATACGCAGTATTTT. As protein: CATSSYRGNTQYF.